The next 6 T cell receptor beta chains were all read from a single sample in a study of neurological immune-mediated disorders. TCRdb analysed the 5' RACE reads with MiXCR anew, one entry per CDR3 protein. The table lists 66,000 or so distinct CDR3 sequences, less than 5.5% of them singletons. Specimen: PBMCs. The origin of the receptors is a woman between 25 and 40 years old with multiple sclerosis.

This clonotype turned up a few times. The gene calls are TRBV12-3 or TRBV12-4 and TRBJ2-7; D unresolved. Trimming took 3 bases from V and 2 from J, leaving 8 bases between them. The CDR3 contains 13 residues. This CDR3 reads CASSFGSPYEQYF. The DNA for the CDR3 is TGTGCCAGCAGTTTTGGGTCCCCCTACGAGCAGTACTTC.

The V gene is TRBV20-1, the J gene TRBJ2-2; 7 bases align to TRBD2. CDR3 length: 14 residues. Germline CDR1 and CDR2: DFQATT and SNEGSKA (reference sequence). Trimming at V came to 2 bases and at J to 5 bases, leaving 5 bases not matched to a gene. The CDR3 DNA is TGCAGTGCTAGACTGGGGGGGTCTACCGGGGAGCTGTTTTTT. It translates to CSARLGGSTGELFF.

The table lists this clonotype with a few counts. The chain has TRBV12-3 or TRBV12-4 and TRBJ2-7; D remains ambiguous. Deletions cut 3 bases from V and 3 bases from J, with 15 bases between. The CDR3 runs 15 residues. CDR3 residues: CASSFAASKHYEQYF. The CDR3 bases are TGTGCCAGCAGTTTTGCCGCATCCAAACACTACGAGCAGTACTTC.

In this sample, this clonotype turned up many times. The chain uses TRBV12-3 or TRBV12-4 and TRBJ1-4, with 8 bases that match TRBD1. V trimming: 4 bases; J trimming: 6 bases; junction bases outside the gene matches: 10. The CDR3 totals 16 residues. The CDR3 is CASSSGTGLRDEKLFF. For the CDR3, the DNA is TGTGCCAGCAGTTCCGGGACAGGTCTCCGTGATGAAAAACTGTTTTTT.

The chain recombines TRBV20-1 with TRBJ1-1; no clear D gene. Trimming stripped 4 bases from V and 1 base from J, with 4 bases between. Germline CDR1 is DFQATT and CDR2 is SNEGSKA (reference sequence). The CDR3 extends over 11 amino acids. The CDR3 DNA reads TGCAGTGCTATTAGGAACACTGAAGCTTTCTTT. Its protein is CSAIRNTEAFF.

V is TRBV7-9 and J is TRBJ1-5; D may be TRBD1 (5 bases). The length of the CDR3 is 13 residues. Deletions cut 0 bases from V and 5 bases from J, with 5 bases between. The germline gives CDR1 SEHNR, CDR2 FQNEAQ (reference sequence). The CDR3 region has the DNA TGTGCCAGCAGCTTAGCAGGGGATCAGCCCCAGCATTTT. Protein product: CASSLAGDQPQHF.